Below are 5 T cell receptor beta chains sequenced from a single sample in a study of T cell responses to AZD1222 COVID-19 vaccine. The repertoire was sequenced with immunoSEQ multiplex PCR; TCRdb's copy has only in-frame clones and lacks some. This sample has 150,000 to 200,000 clones, with 90% found just once. This sample comprised peripheral blood, obtained 28 days after the second AZD1222 dose. Receptors originate from an adult who received the AZD1222 COVID-19 vaccine.

The J gene is TRBJ2-5, the V gene TRBV7-9; D gene ambiguous. The CDR3 has 14 residues. Trimming took off 3 bases at V and 4 bases at J, with 12 bases between the two ends. Germline V gene lookup returns CDR1 SEHNR and CDR2 FQNEAQ (reference sequence). CDR3: CASSFYGIAETQYF. The CDR3 bases are TGTGCCAGCAGCTTCTACGGTATAGCAGAGACCCAGTACTTC.

The chain joins TRBV30 to TRBJ2-3, with 12 bases identical to TRBD2. The germline CDR1 and CDR2 sequences are GTSNPN and SVGIG (reference sequence). Losses at the gene ends were 3 bases for V and 4 bases for J; bases not matched to a gene: 8. This CDR3 spans 16 amino acids. CDR3 sequence (DNA): TGTGCCTGGAGAAAAAAACTAGCGGGGGGCGCAGATACGCAGTATTTT. Its protein is CAWRKKLAGGADTQYF.

The chain is built from TRBV5-1 and TRBJ1-6, with D unclear. Germline CDR1 is SGHRS and CDR2 is YFSETQ. V was trimmed by 4 bases and J by 5 bases, leaving 4 bases between them. The CDR3 length is 12 residues. CDR3 sequence reads: CASSGNNSPLHF. CDR3 nucleotides: TGCGCCAGCAGCGGGAATAATTCACCCCTCCACTTT.

This chain uses TRBV19 with TRBJ2-2; TRBD1 aligns across 8 bases. The CDR3 extends over 15 amino acids. V trimming: 3 bases; J trimming: 7 bases; junction bases outside the gene matches: 7. Germline V lookup: CDR1 LNHDA, CDR2 SQIVND (reference sequence). CDR3 amino acids: CASSISRGQIGELFF. CDR3 sequence (DNA): TGTGCCAGTAGTATTAGCAGGGGGCAGATCGGGGAGCTGTTTTTT.

The gene calls are TRBV2 and TRBJ2-1, with 9 bases that match TRBD2. Germline V gives CDR1 SNHLY, CDR2 FYNNEI. Trimming removed 8 bases from V and 3 bases from J; junction bases left unmatched: 2. CDR3 length: 13 residues. The CDR3 loop reads CASASGDYNEQFF. The CDR3 DNA reads TGTGCCAGCGCTAGCGGGGACTACAATGAGCAGTTCTTC.